This TCR beta chain was captured by sequencing in a study of blood T cell repertoires in COVID-19. Only in-frame clones appear in the TCRdb table, and some are missing; sequencing was by immunoSEQ multiplex PCR. Found here are about 80,000 clones, roughly four fifths of them singletons; the top ten hold under 35%. The CDR3 is 15 residues long. The junction had 1 base not matched to a gene; V was cut back by 4 bases and J by 0 bases. Germline V gene sequence: CDR1 SGHTA, CDR2 FQGNSA. The chain recombines TRBV7-2 with TRBJ2-1; 9 nucleotides match TRBD1. The clonotype was recovered from a human donor in a cohort sampled during active COVID-19. Sequenced: peripheral blood. The CDR3 nucleotides read TGTGCCAGCAGCTCGGACAGGGGCTCCTACAATGAGCAGTTCTTC. Translated: CASSSDRGSYNEQFF.